Presented here are 27 T cell receptor beta chains from one specimen sequenced in a study of blood T cell repertoires in COVID-19. The method was immunoSEQ multiplex PCR; TCRdb's version includes in-frame clones alone and lacks a portion of them. This table has fewer than 40,000 clones, 60% to 80% appearing once. The sample was peripheral blood. The receptors here all came from a man aged 80 or over with acute or convalescent COVID-19.

A few counts support this clone. V usage is TRBV7-9 and J usage is TRBJ2-3; 9 positions match TRBD2. With V trimmed by 5 bases and J by 0 bases, 15 bases remained unmatched. CDR1 is SEHNR and CDR2 is FQNEAQ in the germline V gene (reference sequence). The CDR3 spans 19 residues. The chain's CDR3 is CASSQDLAGPLTSTDTQYF. CDR3 DNA sequence: TGTGCCAGCAGCCAAGATCTAGCGGGACCGCTTACTAGCACAGATACGCAGTATTTT.

This chain connects TRBV6-2 or TRBV6-3 to TRBJ1-1; tentative D call: TRBD1 (5 bases). The V and J ends lost 4 bases and 0 bases respectively, with 15 bases between them. CDR1 is MNHEY and CDR2 is SVGEGT in the germline V gene. The CDR3 totals 16 residues. The CDR3 nucleotides read TGTGCCAGCAGTTTCTCTGGGGCGGGGATGAACACTGAAGCTTTCTTT. It translates to CASSFSGAGMNTEAFF.

V usage is TRBV7-9 and J usage is TRBJ2-7; 7 bases are a match to TRBD2. CDR3 length equals 16 residues. The germline CDR1 and CDR2 sequences are SEHNR and FQNEAQ (reference sequence). J gave up 1 base and V 4 bases, and 10 bases lay outside the gene matches. The CDR3 loop is CASSSDPRGSSYEQYF. In DNA form, the CDR3 reads TGTGCCAGCAGCTCGGACCCGCGCGGGAGTTCCTACGAGCAGTACTTC. Using reference TRBV7-9 and TRBJ2-7 for the parts outside the CDR3, the full variable domain is DTGVSQNPRHKITKRGQNVTFRCDPISEHNRLYWYRQTLGQGPEFLTYFQNEAQLEKSRLLSDRFSAERPKGSFSTLEIQRTEQGDSAMYLCASSSDPRGSSYEQYFGPGTRLTVT.

The chain employs TRBV11-2 and TRBJ2-1, with 8 positions matching TRBD2. The CDR3 contains 14 residues. Germline lookup yields CDR1 SGHAT and CDR2 FQNNGV. Trimming took 3 bases from V and 6 from J; bases not matched to a gene: 4. The CDR3 region is CASSFGLASNEQFF. The CDR3 nucleotides read TGTGCCAGCAGCTTTGGACTAGCCTCCAATGAGCAGTTCTTC. Supplemented by reference TRBV11-2 and TRBJ2-1, the full variable domain reads EAGVAQSPRYKIIEKRQSVAFWCNPISGHATLYWYQQILGQGPKLLIQFQNNGVVDDSQLPKDRFSAERLKGVDSTLKIQPAKLEDSAVYLCASSFGLASNEQFFGPGTRLTVL.

The chain is built from TRBV28 and TRBJ2-7; 9 bases map to TRBD1. CDR1 is MDHEN, CDR2 SYDVKM, per germline. Trimming took 4 bases from V and 4 from J; bases not matched to a gene: 23. The CDR3 sequence is 20 residues long. CDR3 sequence: CASSSSSGTGYPNRPYEQYF. CDR3 DNA: TGTGCCAGCAGTTCTTCATCCGGGACAGGGTATCCCAATCGGCCTTACGAGCAGTACTTC.

The chain employs TRBV5-1 and TRBJ2-3; 8 nucleotides match TRBD2. CDR3 length equals 16 residues. The germline CDR1 and CDR2 sequences are SGHRS and YFSETQ. V lost 2 bases to trimming and J lost 10 bases; unmatched junction nucleotides: 15. The CDR3 is CASSFTSGVILSAQYF. The CDR3 bases are TGCGCCAGCAGCTTTACTAGCGGAGTCATTTTATCGGCGCAGTATTTT.

The gene calls are TRBV6-5 and TRBJ2-5; 8 bases line up with TRBD2. Trimming cost V 1 base and J 5 bases; bases outside gene matches: 3. This CDR3 spans 14 amino acids. The germline gives CDR1 MNHEY, CDR2 SVGAGI. The CDR3 loop reads CASSYYSGSETQYF. The DNA of the CDR3 is TGTGCCAGCAGTTACTACAGCGGGAGCGAGACCCAGTACTTC.

This sequence joins TRBV5-1 and TRBJ2-5; 8 bases align to TRBD1. This CDR3 contains 16 residues. Germline CDR1 and CDR2: SGHRS and YFSETQ. V trimming: 3 bases; J trimming: 2 bases; junction bases outside the gene matches: 9. Written as DNA, the CDR3 is TGCGCCAGCAGCTCCGGGACAGGCATCAGGCAAGAGACCCAGTACTTC. Its translation: CASSSGTGIRQETQYF.

This sequence joins TRBV24-1 and TRBJ1-4; D gene unclear. Trimming shortened V by 3 bases and J by 7 bases, and 17 bases separated the two germline ends. Looked up from germline, CDR1 is KGHDR and CDR2 is SFDVKD. The CDR3 is made up of 16 amino acids. In nucleotides, the CDR3 is TGTGCCACCAGTGATCCGAGGGCCGGGAGGGTTGAAAAACTGTTTTTT. It encodes CATSDPRAGRVEKLFF.

A single count supports this clone. The chain couples TRBV6-4 to TRBJ1-4; 8 positions match TRBD1. J was trimmed by 7 bases and V by 0 bases; bases with no gene match: 7. Germline assignment: CDR1 MRHNA and CDR2 SNTAGT. The CDR3 has 16 residues. This chain's CDR3 is CASSDSRQGPLEKLFF. CDR3 DNA sequence: TGTGCCAGCAGTGACTCAAGACAGGGGCCGCTTGAAAAACTGTTTTTT.

This clone was observed many times. This sample also contains other DNA sequences that code for the same CDR3. J is TRBJ2-1 and V is TRBV4-2; 12 bases line up with TRBD2. The CDR3 consists of 18 residues. Germline loops: CDR1 LGHNA, CDR2 YNFKEQ. V lost 1 base to trimming and J lost 0 bases; unmatched junction nucleotides: 4. CDR3 DNA sequence: TGTGCCAGCAGCCAAGCACTAGCGGGAGGTTTCTCCTACAATGAGCAGTTCTTC. Protein sequence: CASSQALAGGFSYNEQFF.

The sample holds one count of this clone. J is TRBJ2-6 and V is TRBV3-1 (or the pseudogene TRBV3-2); no definite D call. Germline V gene lookup returns CDR1 LGHDT and CDR2 YNNKEL (reference sequence). CDR3 length equals 15 residues. The V end lost 1 base, the J end lost 1 base, and 5 bases lay between the germline ends. In DNA, the CDR3 is TGTGCCAGCAGCCAAGGACAATCTGGGGCCAACGTCCTGACTTTC. Translation: CASSQGQSGANVLTF.

This chain links TRBV7-2 with TRBJ2-1; TRBD2 aligns across 10 bases. Germline assignment: CDR1 SGHTA and CDR2 FQGNSA. Trimming removed 0 bases from V and 7 bases from J; junction bases left unmatched: 3. The CDR3 runs to 15 residues. CDR3 in DNA: TGTGCCAGCAGCTTAGCAGCGGGGGGGCATAATGAGCAGTTCTTC. It specifies CASSLAAGGHNEQFF.

V usage is TRBV9 and J usage is TRBJ1-1, with D perhaps TRBD1 (5 bases). The V end was cut by 1 base, the J end by 3 bases, with 19 bases between. The CDR3 covers 17 residues. Germline V gene data show CDR1 as SGDLS and CDR2 as YYNGEE. The CDR3 region is CASSVTAAGLQDTEAFF. The CDR3 DNA reads TGTGCCAGCAGCGTAACCGCCGCAGGGCTGCAGGACACTGAAGCTTTCTTT. The variable domain in full, with the rest retrieved from reference TRBV9 and TRBJ1-1, is DSGVTQTPKHLITATGQRVTLRCSPRSGDLSVYWYQQSLDQGLQFLIQYYNGEERAKGNILERFSAQQFPDLHSELNLSSLELGDSALYFCASSVTAAGLQDTEAFFGQGTRLTVV.

The rearrangement uses TRBV27 and TRBJ2-5; weak D call: TRBD1 (6 bases). From germline, CDR1 is MNHEY and CDR2 SMNVEV (reference sequence). The V end lost 8 bases, the J end lost 2 bases, and 15 bases lay between the germline ends. This CDR3 has 14 residues. The CDR3 sequence is CASRRQAEQETQYF. The CDR3 nucleotides read TGTGCCAGCCGCCGACAGGCTGAACAAGAGACCCAGTACTTC.

V and J are TRBV7-8 and TRBJ2-3; 10 positions agree with TRBD2. The V segment lost 0 bases and the J segment 0 bases; nucleotides outside the gene matches: 6. Germline V gene lookup returns CDR1 SGHVS and CDR2 FQNEAQ. The CDR3 spans 18 residues. In DNA form, the CDR3 reads TGTGCCAGCAGCTTAGCGCTTCGGACTAGCGGTAGCACAGATACGCAGTATTTT. Amino acid sequence: CASSLALRTSGSTDTQYF.

The V gene is TRBV5-4, the J gene TRBJ2-3; D is undetermined. V lost 0 bases to trimming and J lost 2 bases, with 13 bases between them. The CDR3 is 16 amino acids. Germline V gene data show CDR1 as SGHNT and CDR2 as YYREEE (reference sequence). This CDR3 reads CASSLVPSSVTDTQYF. In DNA form, the CDR3 reads TGTGCCAGCAGCTTGGTTCCTAGTTCAGTCACAGATACGCAGTATTTT.

The chain is built from TRBV27 and TRBJ2-7, with D uncertain. The CDR3 contains 13 residues. The germline CDR1 and CDR2 sequences are MNHEY and SMNVEV (reference sequence). V lost 5 bases, J lost 2 bases, and 10 bases lay in between. CDR3: CASSHTRTYEQYF. The CDR3 bases are TGTGCCAGCAGTCATACCAGGACCTACGAGCAGTACTTC.

This chain joins TRBV4-2 and TRBJ1-5; no definite D call. CDR1 LGHNA and CDR2 YNFKEQ come from the germline V gene. The CDR3 is made up of 13 amino acids. V was shortened by 4 bases and J by 2 bases, with 6 bases between the two germline ends. The CDR3 protein is CASSRGGNQPQHF. The DNA of the CDR3 is TGTGCCAGCAGCCGCGGGGGCAATCAGCCCCAGCATTTT.

J is TRBJ1-1 and V is TRBV2, with TRBD1 as a possible D gene (6 bases). V was shortened by 2 bases and J by 4 bases, with 8 bases between the two germline ends. The CDR3 runs 13 residues. From germline, CDR1 is SNHLY and CDR2 FYNNEI. CDR3 bases: TGTGCCAGCAGTGAATTAGGGGGCACTGAAGCTTTCTTT. Translation: CASSELGGTEAFF.

This chain links TRBV7-8 with TRBJ1-4, with D possibly being TRBD1 (5 bases). The V end lost 5 bases, the J end lost 7 bases, and 8 bases lay between the germline ends. The germline V gene has CDR1 SGHVS and CDR2 FQNEAQ. CDR3 length: 12 amino acids. The CDR3 DNA reads as TGTGCCAGCAGCCGGACACTTGAAAAACTGTTTTTT. Protein: CASSRTLEKLFF.

V gene TRBV5-1 combines with J gene TRBJ2-1, with 14 nucleotides matching TRBD2. Germline CDR1 and CDR2: SGHRS and YFSETQ. After removal of 3 bases from V and 7 bases from J, the junction contained 3 bases not matched to a gene. The length of the CDR3 is 15 residues. CDR3 amino acids: CASSSRTSGRNEQFF. DNA of the CDR3: TGCGCCAGCAGCTCTAGGACTAGCGGGAGGAATGAGCAGTTCTTC. The complete variable domain, with remaining parts taken from reference TRBV5-1 and TRBJ2-1, reads KAGVTQTPRYLIKTRGQQVTLSCSPISGHRSVSWYQQTPGQGLQFLFEYFSETQRNKGNFPGRFSGRQFSNSRSEMNVSTLELGDSALYLCASSSRTSGRNEQFFGPGTRLTVL.

The V and J genes are TRBV3-1 (or the pseudogene TRBV3-2) and TRBJ2-2; 7 nucleotides align to TRBD1. The trim removed 0 bases at V and 5 bases at J, leaving 6 bases unmatched. The CDR3 runs 16 residues. Germline lookup yields CDR1 LGHDT and CDR2 YNNKEL (reference sequence). CDR3 residues: CASSQEAQTGTGELFF. DNA of the CDR3: TGTGCCAGCAGCCAAGAGGCTCAGACAGGGACCGGGGAGCTGTTTTTT.

This clone showed up just once. The chain carries TRBV5-4 and TRBJ1-1; D is unresolved. V lost 4 bases and J lost 1, with 11 bases in between. CDR1 SGHNT and CDR2 YYREEE come from the germline V gene (reference sequence). CDR3 size: 14 residues. Here the CDR3 DNA reads TGTGCCAGCAGCCATCCTAACTCGAACACTGAAGCTTTCTTT. Translating gives CASSHPNSNTEAFF.

The chain links TRBV29-1 to TRBJ1-2; D possibly corresponds to TRBD1 (6 bases). The germline V gene encodes CDR1 SQVTM and CDR2 ANQGSEA. V was shortened by 4 bases and J by 3 bases, with 18 bases between the two germline ends. The CDR3 has 15 residues. The CDR3 coding sequence is TGCAGCGTTGTATGGGCAGGGGTTAGCGACTATGGCTACACCTTC. Translation gives CSVVWAGVSDYGYTF.

This chain uses TRBV4-1 with TRBJ2-7, with 7 bases fitting TRBD2. The CDR3 loop spans 12 amino acids. J lost 3 bases, V lost 4 bases, and 0 bases had no gene match. The germline gives CDR1 MGHRA, CDR2 YSYEKL. The CDR3 nucleotides read TGCGCCAGCAGCCCGGGGGGCTACGAGCAGTACTTC. This gives the protein CASSPGGYEQYF.

The rearrangement links TRBV27 to TRBJ2-3; 9 bases agree with TRBD1. CDR3 length: 15 residues. Losses at the gene ends were 5 bases for V and 3 bases for J; bases not matched to a gene: 6. Germline lookup yields CDR1 MNHEY and CDR2 SMNVEV (reference sequence). As DNA, the CDR3 is TGTGCCAGCAGTCGGGACAGGGCAGGGACAGATACGCAGTATTTT. Translated, it gives CASSRDRAGTDTQYF.